These 22 T cell receptor beta chains came from one sample sequenced in a study of glioma-infiltrating T cells after dendritic cell vaccination. Clones were read by immunoSEQ multiplex PCR, and TCRdb kept only the in-frame ones, dropping some. The data show 75,000 to 100,000 clones, around three quarters seen once. The material was blood, obtained before dendritic cell vaccination. The receptors stem from a human donor with glioblastoma.

This clone was seen a few times. The chain joins TRBV28 to TRBJ2-1; 12 nucleotides match TRBD2. The CDR3 extends over 19 amino acids. The ends lost 6 bases at V and 7 bases at J; junction bases unmatched: 19. In germline, CDR1 is MDHEN, CDR2 SYDVKM. CDR3 amino acids: CASSRRASGRVGGSNEQFF. As DNA, the CDR3 is TGTGCCAGCAGCCGGAGGGCTAGCGGGAGGGTGGGCGGATCGAATGAGCAGTTCTTC.

This clone was observed a handful of times. The CDR3 DNA is TGTGCCAGCACCTTAAATGTTGCGGGAGAGCAGTTCTTC. This gives the protein CASTLNVAGEQFF. The rearrangement joins TRBV5-6 to TRBJ2-1, with a weak D call TRBD2 (6 bases). Germline values: CDR1 SGHDT, CDR2 YYEEEE. V was shortened by 6 bases and J by 10 bases, with 17 bases between the two germline ends. CDR3 length: 13 residues.

The chain couples TRBV6-1 to TRBJ2-7; 9 nucleotides agree with TRBD1. The V gene's germline CDR1 is MNHNS and CDR2 SASEGT. The CDR3 covers 14 residues. Trimming removed 4 bases from V and 3 bases from J; junction bases left unmatched: 4. The CDR3 here is CASSVRQGDYEQYF. As DNA, the CDR3 is TGTGCCAGCAGTGTACGACAGGGGGACTACGAGCAGTACTTC.

This chain uses TRBV9 with TRBJ2-1; TRBD2 agrees at 13 bases. This CDR3 is built from 15 residues. With V trimmed by 2 bases and J by 6 bases, 2 bases remained unmatched. Germline V lookup: CDR1 SGDLS, CDR2 YYNGEE. CDR3 sequence (DNA): TGTGCCAGCAGCGTTGGGACTAGCGGGGTCAATGAGCAGTTCTTC. Translating gives CASSVGTSGVNEQFF.

The CDR3 spells CASSTDSTNEKLFF. The CDR3 nucleotides read TGCGCCAGCAGCACCGACAGTACTAATGAAAAACTGTTTTTT. The V gene is TRBV5-1, the J gene TRBJ1-4; D perhaps matches TRBD1 (5 bases). Germline V gives CDR1 SGHRS, CDR2 YFSETQ. The CDR3 totals 14 residues. The V gene lost 4 bases and the J gene lost 2 bases, with 9 bases spanning the gap.

The chain combines TRBV7-9 with TRBJ1-1; D is uncertain. The CDR3 spans 15 residues. V was trimmed by 8 bases and J by 4 bases, leaving 20 bases between them. Germline lookup yields CDR1 SEHNR and CDR2 FQNEAQ (reference sequence). CDR3 in amino acids: CASVRQDQAGTEAFF. The CDR3 DNA reads as TGTGCCAGCGTCCGGCAGGACCAAGCGGGCACTGAAGCTTTCTTT.

This clone was picked up many times. The chain recombines TRBV11-2 with TRBJ2-1; no firm D call. Germline V gene sequence: CDR1 SGHAT, CDR2 FQNNGV. Trimming removed 5 bases from V and 7 bases from J, with 12 bases in between. This CDR3 is built from 13 residues. CDR3 bases: TGTGCCAGCAGCCACGCTAGTGAAAATGAGCAGTTCTTC. Amino acids: CASSHASENEQFF.

The CDR3 loop is CSVVLSVTYNEQFF. The CDR3 bases are TGCAGCGTTGTGCTGAGCGTTACCTACAATGAGCAGTTCTTC. This chain joins TRBV29-1 and TRBJ2-1; D is unresolved. This CDR3 contains 14 residues. Germline loops: CDR1 SQVTM, CDR2 ANQGSEA. Trimming stripped 4 bases from V and 2 bases from J, with 12 bases between.

This clone was recorded a few times. V and J are TRBV2 and TRBJ2-7; 7 nucleotides match TRBD1. The CDR3 sequence is 14 residues long. V gave up 5 bases and J gave up 2 bases; unmatched junction bases: 6. Germline loops: CDR1 SNHLY, CDR2 FYNNEI. The CDR3 bases are TGTGCCAGCAGTAGGGACAGTGGCCCCTACGAGCAGTACTTC. Its translation: CASSRDSGPYEQYF.

The chain is built from TRBV27 and TRBJ1-5, with D maybe TRBD1 (5 bases). The CDR3 loop spans 15 amino acids. Trimming took off 2 bases at V and 2 bases at J, with 10 bases between the two ends. The germline gives CDR1 MNHEY, CDR2 SMNVEV (reference sequence). CDR3 DNA: TGTGCCAGCAGTTTAGGGGCTGACGGCAATCAGCCCCAGCATTTT. The encoded protein is CASSLGADGNQPQHF.

This clone was seen a handful of times. The rearrangement joins TRBV7-2 to TRBJ1-1; the D gene is possibly TRBD1 (5 bases). Germline values: CDR1 SGHTA, CDR2 FQGNSA. V was trimmed by 4 bases and J by 4 bases, leaving 16 bases between them. The CDR3 consists of 15 residues. CDR3 nucleotide sequence: TGTGCCAGCAGCTCCAGGGCCCAACCTTCCACTGAAGCTTTCTTT. This encodes CASSSRAQPSTEAFF.

Comment on this clone: One end of the junction fails to match germline, which may point to a read error. J is TRBJ2-5 and V is TRBV7-7; 9 nucleotides line up with TRBD1. The CDR3 covers 15 residues. Per the germline V gene, CDR1 is SSHAT and CDR2 is FNYEAQ (reference sequence). The chain's CDR3 is CASSFRDRDQETQYF. The CDR3 nucleotides are TGTGCTAGCAGCTTCCGGGACAGGGACCAAGAGACCCAGTACTTC.

The CDR3 protein is CASSPWQGDQPQHF. Here the CDR3 DNA reads TGTGCCAGCTCACCATGGCAGGGCGATCAGCCCCAGCATTTT. This rearrangement joins TRBV18 to TRBJ1-5, with a possible D match to TRBD1 (5 bases). Germline CDR1 is KGHSH and CDR2 is LQKENI. This CDR3 contains 14 residues. The germline V and J ends were trimmed by 2 bases and 5 bases, with 10 bases remaining between them.

V gene TRBV5-1 combines with J gene TRBJ2-1, with TRBD2 matching over 11 bases. Germline CDR1 SGHRS, CDR2 YFSETQ. Trimming took 0 bases from V and 7 from J; bases not matched to a gene: 6. The CDR3 spans 16 residues. The chain's CDR3 is CASSLGLAGGLNEQFF. CDR3 bases: TGCGCCAGCAGCTTGGGTCTAGCGGGAGGTTTAAATGAGCAGTTCTTC. Combining the CDR3 with reference TRBV5-1 and TRBJ2-1 gives the whole variable domain KAGVTQTPRYLIKTRGQQVTLSCSPISGHRSVSWYQQTPGQGLQFLFEYFSETQRNKGNFPGRFSGRQFSNSRSEMNVSTLELGDSALYLCASSLGLAGGLNEQFFGPGTRLTVL.

The CDR3 reads CASSIYRDGYGYTF. Here the CDR3 DNA reads TGTGCCAGTAGTATCTACAGGGATGGCTATGGCTACACCTTC. The chain employs TRBV19 and TRBJ1-2, with a possible D match to TRBD1 (6 bases). V lost 3 bases to trimming and J lost 4 bases, with 12 bases between them. Germline V CDR1 and CDR2: LNHDA, SQIVND (reference sequence). CDR3 length: 14 amino acids.

The chain couples TRBV11-2 to TRBJ2-1; TRBD2 matches 13 bases. The V and J ends lost 5 bases and 5 bases, in that order; junction bases with no gene match: 3. The CDR3 spans 15 residues. Germline-derived CDR1 and CDR2 are SGHAT and FQNNGV. DNA of the CDR3: TGTGCCAGCAGCCCGGGACTAGCGGGGAACAATGAGCAGTTCTTC. Translating it yields CASSPGLAGNNEQFF. The entire variable domain, with the rest obtained from reference TRBV11-2 and TRBJ2-1, is as follows: EAGVAQSPRYKIIEKRQSVAFWCNPISGHATLYWYQQILGQGPKLLIQFQNNGVVDDSQLPKDRFSAERLKGVDSTLKIQPAKLEDSAVYLCASSPGLAGNNEQFFGPGTRLTVL.

In its sample, this clone was seen once. The V gene is TRBV4-1, the J gene TRBJ1-2, with D hard to call. Germline values: CDR1 MGHRA, CDR2 YSYEKL. There are 20 residues in the CDR3. Trimming removed 5 bases from V and 6 bases from J, with 34 bases in between. The CDR3 spells CASSWKMRKTTSPKGDGYTF. The DNA for the CDR3 is TGCGCCAGCAGCTGGAAGATGCGTAAAACGACGTCTCCTAAGGGAGATGGCTACACCTTC.

The genes are TRBV5-6 and TRBJ1-1; no definite D call. CDR3 length: 15 residues. Trimming cost V 4 bases and J 1 base, with 14 bases left between them. Germline-derived CDR1 and CDR2 are SGHDT and YYEEEE. CDR3 in amino acids: CASSLRGKANTEAFF. The DNA for the CDR3 is TGTGCCAGCAGCCTCAGAGGGAAAGCGAACACTGAAGCTTTCTTT.

The table lists this clone with a few counts. The V and J genes are TRBV7-3 and TRBJ2-2, with D maybe TRBD2 (5 bases). The germline CDR1 and CDR2 sequences are SGHTA and FQGTGA. The CDR3 spans 14 residues. The ends were cut back, 2 bases at V and 5 bases at J, with 9 bases in the middle. The CDR3 DNA reads as TGTGCCAGCAGCTTACTCGGGGTGACCGGGGAGCTGTTTTTT. This sequence encodes CASSLLGVTGELFF. Based on the CDR3 plus reference TRBV7-3 and TRBJ2-2, the full variable domain is GAGVSQTPSNKVTEKGKYVELRCDPISGHTALYWYRQSLGQGPEFLIYFQGTGAADDSGLPNDRFFAVRPEGSVSTLKIQRTERGDSAVYLCASSLLGVTGELFFGEGSRLTVL.

The rearrangement links TRBV5-1 to TRBJ1-1; TRBD1 matches 7 bases. The CDR3 contains 13 residues. Germline V lookup: CDR1 SGHRS, CDR2 YFSETQ. V gave up 4 bases and J gave up 11 bases; unmatched junction bases: 11. This CDR3 is CASSPPEGASAFF. The CDR3 DNA sequence: TGCGCCAGCAGCCCCCCGGAGGGGGCGTCGGCTTTCTTT.

This clone was seen more than once but under ten times. This sequence joins TRBV5-1 and TRBJ2-5; perhaps TRBD1 as D (5 bases). Looked up from germline, CDR1 is SGHRS and CDR2 is YFSETQ. V was clipped by 0 bases and J by 5 bases, with 11 bases between them. The CDR3 is 14 residues long. In DNA form, the CDR3 reads TGCGCCAGCAGCTTGGAGTGGGGCCGGGAGACCCAGTACTTC. Protein product: CASSLEWGRETQYF.

The rearrangement joins TRBV9 to TRBJ2-1; 12 bases line up with TRBD2. Looked up from germline, CDR1 is SGDLS and CDR2 is YYNGEE. With V trimmed by 3 bases and J by 10 bases, 5 bases remained unmatched. CDR3 length: 14 residues. The CDR3 is CASSAFLAGGEQFF. CDR3 nucleotide sequence: TGTGCCAGCAGCGCCTTCCTAGCGGGGGGGGAGCAGTTCTTC.